These T cell receptor beta chains were read from a single sample in a study of blood T cells in healthy people across ages. One entry per CDR3 protein, called by TCRdb with MiXCR from the 5' RACE reads. This table has about 1,400,000 distinct CDR3 sequences, 55% to 75% appearing once. The sample taken for sequencing was blood. The receptors shown here come from a man aged 18 to 35 in good health. Both conserved end residues are part of each CDR3.

TRBJ2-3	TRBV7-2	CASGRTGDSTDTQYF
TRBJ2-6	TRBV2	CASSDRGRSGANVLTF
TRBJ2-2	TRBV7-2	CASSLAASGGTGELFF
TRBJ1-3	TRBV3-1	CASSQDSAGGNTIYF
TRBJ2-5	TRBV12-3/TRBV12-4	CASKPRNQETQYF
TRBJ2-7	TRBV5-1	CASSVGPYEQYF
TRBJ2-1	TRBV6-5	CASSYSTGGIRNEQFF
TRBJ1-1	TRBV10-3	CAIRSGGSTEAFF
TRBJ1-2	TRBV20-1	CSAGTSLRGYTF
TRBJ2-1	TRBV27	CASSPRATNEQFF
TRBJ2-7	TRBV29-1	CSVAPGLSEGEQYF
TRBJ1-6	TRBV27	CASSHRVDDSPLHF
NA	TRBV20-1	CSVPGQGSDEQYF
TRBJ1-1	TRBV3-1	CASSQDLGVSTEAFF
TRBJ1-1	TRBV11-2	CASDRGEPEAFF
TRBJ2-1	TRBV2	CASSEGTVYNEQFF
TRBJ1-5	TRBV6-1	CASSELRGSNQPQHF
TRBJ2-1	TRBV12-3/TRBV12-4	CASRSARVNEQFF
TRBJ2-7	TRBV25-1	CASSKTLGVFGYEQYF
NA	TRBV29-1	CSVVMRGLKLGYEQYF
TRBJ2-7	TRBV15	CATSRTLTYEQYF
NA	TRBV20-1	CSARDVTRRETQYF
TRBJ1-1	TRBV15	CATRPGVGTEAFF
TRBJ1-6	TRBV27	CASTQIFYNSPLHF
TRBJ2-7	TRBV7-2	CASCRGGYSSYEQYF
TRBJ2-3	TRBV29-1	CSWGEIADTQYF
TRBJ2-5	TRBV12-3/TRBV12-4	CASSLWDPGLAGNQETQYF
TRBJ2-5	TRBV4-2	CASSQDLRGLLKTQYF
TRBJ2-2	TRBV5-4	CASSFRWVGTPNTGELFF
TRBJ2-1	TRBV20-1	CSARDPLAGVKNEQFF
TRBJ2-3	TRBV4-3	CASSQVRKDGAGDTQYF
NA	TRBV7-8	CASSLGPAVETQYF
TRBJ2-1	TRBV29-1	CSVDRMGIDEQFF
TRBJ2-1	TRBV7-2	CASSATSGAYNEQFF
TRBJ2-1	TRBV15	CATAGRGGNEQFF
TRBJ1-1	TRBV29-1	CSVIGFMNTEAFF
TRBJ1-4	TRBV29-1	CSILTGTVNEKLFF
TRBJ2-5	TRBV29-1	CSSEGNEQYF
TRBJ2-1	TRBV20-1	CSAPSRTSDEQFF
TRBJ1-6	TRBV7-9	CASREATVGALHF
TRBJ2-2	TRBV6-2/TRBV6-3	CASSRDFNTGELFF
TRBJ1-5	TRBV5-1	CASGLDGGSYQPQHF
TRBJ2-3	TRBV12-3/TRBV12-4	CASSTAFPTQYF
TRBJ1-4	TRBV4-1	CASSQGFYLDRDEKLFF
TRBJ2-1	TRBV20-1	CSAPGLAAWDEQFF
TRBJ1-4	TRBV28	CASSLSDGRATNEKLFF
NA	TRBV2	CASGEPGGRLEETQYF
TRBJ1-2	TRBV6-6	CASTSLRTGGDGYTF
TRBJ2-1	TRBV12-3/TRBV12-4	CASSNVDDNEQFF